This T cell receptor (beta chain) was sequenced during a study of CD4+ T cells in melanoma. The repertoire was sequenced with immunoSEQ multiplex PCR; TCRdb's copy has only in-frame clones and lacks some. The profile covers about 9,900 clones, with approximately 70% appearing a single time and 15% to 20% taken by the ten largest. Source material: peripheral blood. The source is a human donor with melanoma.

The chain's CDR3 is CATSSGTGTRNTGELFF. The CDR3 coding sequence is TGTGCCACCAGCAGTGGAACCGGGACAAGGAACACCGGGGAGCTGTTTTTT. V is TRBV15 and J is TRBJ2-2, with D maybe TRBD1 (6 bases). V was trimmed by 3 bases and J by 1 base, leaving 15 bases between them. CDR3 length: 17 amino acids. The germline V gene has CDR1 LNHNV and CDR2 YYDKDF (reference sequence).